Shown below are 27 T cell receptor beta chains from a single sample sequenced in a study of CD8 T cells in ankylosing spondylitis. Their antigens remain unidentified. In TCRdb, the 5' RACE reads were re-called with MiXCR into one record per CDR3 protein. The sample holds some 800,000 distinct CDR3 sequences, roughly 10% seen once. General study results and limits: Among TCR beta sequences, a motif of under ten highly homologous variants appeared characteristic of ankylosing spondylitis blood.

Sequenced sample: blood, either unsorted or a sorted T cell fraction (not recorded which). The origin of the receptors is a male donor with ankylosing spondylitis.

The gene calls are TRBV11-2 and TRBJ2-2; 8 bases are shared with TRBD2. Germline V gives CDR1 SGHAT, CDR2 FQNNGV. This CDR3 is built from 17 residues. The V and J ends lost 3 bases and 7 bases, in that order; junction bases with no gene match: 13. CDR3 amino acids: CASSFGPSGGFHGELFF. DNA for the CDR3: TGTGCCAGCAGCTTTGGTCCAAGCGGGGGCTTCCACGGGGAGCTGTTTTTT.

This clonotype was found a few times. The genes are TRBV29-1 and TRBJ2-1, with a possible D match to TRBD2 (5 bases). The CDR3 contains 14 residues. Germline CDR1 reads SQVTM; CDR2 reads ANQGSEA. The germline V and J ends were trimmed by 4 bases and 2 bases, with 12 bases remaining between them. The CDR3 region is CSVAGLSTYNEQFF. The CDR3 DNA reads TGCAGCGTTGCCGGACTCTCTACCTACAATGAGCAGTTCTTC.

At least ten counts were recorded for this clonotype. The gene calls are TRBV5-1 and TRBJ2-1; 8 bases map to TRBD2. Germline-derived CDR1 and CDR2 are SGHRS and YFSETQ. The CDR3 has 16 residues. V was clipped by 4 bases and J by 7 bases; unmatched bases: 13. CDR3 sequence reads: CASSRYQAGVVNEQFF. In nucleotides, the CDR3 is TGCGCCAGCAGCCGATACCAAGCGGGAGTAGTGAATGAGCAGTTCTTC.

This chain uses TRBV20-1 with TRBJ2-5, with D perhaps TRBD1 (5 bases). Germline loops: CDR1 DFQATT, CDR2 SNEGSKA (reference sequence). The CDR3 is 13 amino acids. Trimming left V 4 bases short and J 2 bases short, with 11 bases between. The CDR3 nucleotides are TGCAGTGCTATTCGACAGATACAAGAGACCCAGTACTTC. The encoded protein is CSAIRQIQETQYF.

The chain recombines TRBV19 with TRBJ1-5; the D is unclear. The length of the CDR3 is 17 residues. Germline V lookup: CDR1 LNHDA, CDR2 SQIVND (reference sequence). Trimming pared 3 bases from V and 5 bases from J, leaving 20 bases between. The DNA for the CDR3 is TGTGCCAGTAGTATCCCCCGGATTCCCATAGGGCATCAGCCCCAGCATTTT. This codes for CASSIPRIPIGHQPQHF.

Many counts were recorded for this clonotype. V and J are TRBV20-1 and TRBJ2-3; D is unresolved. Germline V gene lookup returns CDR1 DFQATT and CDR2 SNEGSKA (reference sequence). The CDR3 is 11 amino acids. Trimming removed 3 bases from V and 4 bases from J, with 5 bases in between. CDR3 region: CSASSPDTQYF. CDR3 nucleotide sequence: TGCAGTGCTAGTTCCCCAGATACGCAGTATTTT.

The table lists this clonotype with a few counts. The chain has TRBV5-1 and TRBJ1-2, with 8 nucleotides matching TRBD1. J gave up 6 bases and V 3 bases, and 10 bases lay outside the gene matches. The CDR3 extends over 15 amino acids. Germline CDR1 and CDR2: SGHRS and YFSETQ. The CDR3 reads CASSSHRGSFNGYTF. CDR3 bases: TGCGCCAGCAGCTCTCACAGGGGGAGTTTTAATGGCTACACCTTC.

A few counts support this clonotype. The chain couples TRBV4-2 to TRBJ1-1; the D gene is possibly TRBD1 (6 bases). CDR1 is LGHNA, CDR2 YNFKEQ, per germline. V was cut by 4 bases and J by 5 bases, with 14 bases left in between. The CDR3 is 14 residues long. CDR3 sequence: CASSPQGRETEAFF. CDR3 DNA sequence: TGTGCCAGCAGCCCACAGGGACGCGAGACTGAAGCTTTCTTT.

The chain recombines TRBV20-1 with TRBJ2-4; 11 bases match TRBD2. The CDR3 sequence is 15 residues long. Germline CDR1 and CDR2: DFQATT and SNEGSKA (reference sequence). V shed 1 base and J 8 bases; nucleotides not matched to a gene: 7. This CDR3 is CSARGSSGRLDIQYF. The CDR3 coding sequence is TGCAGTGCTAGAGGGTCTAGCGGGAGGTTAGACATTCAGTACTTC.

This clonotype was seen more than once but under ten times. This chain joins TRBV29-1 and TRBJ2-5; 7 bases are a match to TRBD1. CDR1 SQVTM and CDR2 ANQGSEA come from the germline V gene. Trimming cost V 7 bases and J 5 bases; bases outside gene matches: 10. The CDR3 contains 13 residues. CDR3 coding DNA: TGCAGCGGGACAGGAGCCCCCCCGGAGACCCAGTACTTC. Protein: CSGTGAPPETQYF.

The sample holds a few counts of this clonotype. This rearrangement joins TRBV9 to TRBJ2-7; D may be TRBD1 (5 bases). The CDR3 is 14 residues long. V was cut by 6 bases and J by 6 bases, with 19 bases left in between. CDR1 is SGDLS, CDR2 YYNGEE, per germline. The CDR3 coding sequence is TGTGCCAGCACCGCCGATCTTTCTAGGGGCGAGCAGTACTTC. This sequence encodes CASTADLSRGEQYF.

This clonotype was observed at least ten times. The V gene is TRBV7-2, the J gene TRBJ2-7; 7 bases are shared with TRBD2. The CDR3 runs to 14 residues. V lost 1 base and J lost 0; bases outside the gene matches: 0. Germline-derived CDR1 and CDR2 are SGHTA and FQGNSA. As DNA, the CDR3 is TGTGCCAGCAGCTTAGGGACTAGCTCCTACGAGCAGTACTTC. Protein sequence: CASSLGTSSYEQYF. Looking up the rest from reference TRBV7-2 and TRBJ2-7 gives the full variable domain: GAGVSQSPSNKVTEKGKDVELRCDPISGHTALYWYRQSLGQGLEFLIYFQGNSAPDKSGLPSDRFSAERTGGSVSTLTIQRTQQEDSAVYLCASSLGTSSYEQYFGPGTRLTVT.

This clonotype has just a few counts. The gene calls are TRBV6-5 and TRBJ1-1; tentatively, D is TRBD1 (6 bases). CDR3 size: 13 residues. CDR1 and CDR2 (germline): MNHEY, SVGAGI. With 2 bases removed from V and 6 bases from J, the gap between germline ends came to 10 bases. CDR3 sequence: CASSYDRTSEAFF. CDR3 coding DNA: TGTGCCAGCAGTTACGACAGGACCTCTGAAGCTTTCTTT.

This clonotype was found many times. This chain uses TRBV24-1 with TRBJ1-1; TRBD1 agrees at 8 bases. V lost 3 bases and J lost 8; bases outside the gene matches: 10. CDR1 and CDR2 (germline): KGHDR, SFDVKD. CDR3 length: 15 residues. The CDR3 sequence: CATSDRRGRMAEAFF. DNA of the CDR3: TGTGCCACCAGTGATCGCAGGGGGCGGATGGCCGAAGCTTTCTTT.

This clonotype was seen at least ten times. V is TRBV6-1 and J is TRBJ2-5, with D perhaps matching TRBD2 (5 bases). This CDR3 comprises 14 residues. V was clipped by 4 bases and J by 5 bases, with 14 bases between them. Germline assignment: CDR1 MNHNS and CDR2 SASEGT. Here the CDR3 DNA reads TGTGCCAGCAGTGTCCCGGGAAGGGTGGAGACCCAGTACTTC. Protein sequence: CASSVPGRVETQYF.

The chain joins TRBV9 to TRBJ2-3; D gene uncertain. V was cut by 0 bases and J by 6 bases, with 8 bases left in between. The length of the CDR3 is 13 residues. The V gene's germline CDR1 is SGDLS and CDR2 YYNGEE. The CDR3 spells CASSVEPRDTQYF. CDR3 nucleotides: TGTGCCAGCAGCGTAGAACCGCGGGATACGCAGTATTTT. Filled out from reference TRBV9 and TRBJ2-3, the complete variable domain reads DSGVTQTPKHLITATGQRVTLRCSPRSGDLSVYWYQQSLDQGLQFLIQYYNGEERAKGNILERFSAQQFPDLHSELNLSSLELGDSALYFCASSVEPRDTQYFGPGTRLTVL.

This clonotype was detected only a few times. This chain links TRBV5-1 with TRBJ1-2; D call uncertain. Germline CDR1 reads SGHRS; CDR2 reads YFSETQ. The CDR3 has 12 residues. The V and J ends lost 5 bases and 4 bases respectively, with 9 bases between them. Written as DNA, the CDR3 is TGCGCCAGCAGGGGGTCGTCCTATGGCTACACCTTC. Translation: CASRGSSYGYTF.

The chain couples TRBV7-2 to TRBJ2-2; 9 bases map to TRBD2. Trimming removed 5 bases from V and 7 bases from J; junction bases left unmatched: 11. The CDR3 is 16 amino acids. The V gene's germline CDR1 is SGHTA and CDR2 FQGNSA. CDR3 sequence: CASSPHRTSVSGELFF. The CDR3 DNA follows: TGTGCCAGCAGCCCTCATCGGACTAGCGTCAGCGGGGAGCTGTTTTTT.

This chain joins TRBV5-1 and TRBJ1-1; the match to TRBD1 covers 11 bases. The V gene's germline CDR1 is SGHRS and CDR2 YFSETQ. Trimming took 1 base from V and 4 from J; bases not matched to a gene: 6. The CDR3 has 16 amino acids. CDR3: CASSLLGTGGTTEAFF. The CDR3 bases are TGCGCCAGCAGCTTGCTCGGGACAGGGGGTACCACTGAAGCTTTCTTT.

The V gene is TRBV4-3, the J gene TRBJ2-7; unclear D gene. V was clipped by 1 base and J by 3 bases, with 16 bases between them. Germline V lookup: CDR1 LGHNA, CDR2 YSLEER. The CDR3 length is 16 residues. The CDR3, as DNA: TGCGCCAGCAGCCAAGCTGCAGACCGGTCGATCTACGAGCAGTACTTC. It encodes CASSQAADRSIYEQYF.

This clonotype has at least ten counts. The rearrangement links TRBV4-3 to TRBJ1-2, with unresolved D. The CDR3 contains 16 residues. The germline V gene has CDR1 LGHNA and CDR2 YSLEER. The V end lost 2 bases, the J end lost 3 bases, and 16 bases lay between the germline ends. The CDR3 sequence is CASSQSRTALYYGYTF. The CDR3 DNA reads as TGCGCCAGCAGCCAATCTAGGACTGCTCTTTACTATGGCTACACCTTC.

This clonotype was recorded at least ten times. This CDR3 reads CSARGTFSPRRDEQYF. The CDR3 bases are TGCAGTGCTAGGGGGACTTTTTCTCCTAGAAGAGACGAGCAGTACTTC. The genes are TRBV20-1 and TRBJ2-7, with D maybe TRBD2 (6 bases). CDR1 is DFQATT, CDR2 SNEGSKA, per germline (reference sequence). The V gene lost 3 bases and the J gene lost 5 bases, with 23 bases spanning the gap. The CDR3 length is 16 residues.

The V and J genes are TRBV20-1 and TRBJ1-6, with D possibly TRBD1 on 5 matching bases. Looked up from germline, CDR1 is DFQATT and CDR2 is SNEGSKA (reference sequence). The CDR3 contains 14 residues. Trimming removed 0 bases at V and 8 bases at J, with 11 bases between. The CDR3 sequence: CSAREHRKDSPLHF. The DNA of the CDR3 is TGCAGTGCTAGAGAGCACAGGAAAGATTCACCCCTCCACTTT.

The table lists this clonotype with a few counts. The chain uses TRBV5-1 and TRBJ2-1; D not resolved. Trimming shortened V by 1 base and J by 5 bases, and 7 bases separated the two germline ends. The germline gives CDR1 SGHRS, CDR2 YFSETQ. There are 13 residues in the CDR3. CDR3 in amino acids: CASSLTFHNEQFF. The CDR3, as DNA: TGCGCCAGCAGCTTGACGTTTCACAATGAGCAGTTCTTC.

This chain's CDR3 is CSAAPAGGQPQHF. In DNA form, the CDR3 reads TGCAGTGCCGCCCCCGCGGGGGGCCAGCCCCAGCATTTT. V usage is TRBV20-1 and J usage is TRBJ1-5; tentatively, D is TRBD1 (6 bases). The V gene's germline CDR1 is DFQATT and CDR2 SNEGSKA (reference sequence). V was clipped by 6 bases and J by 7 bases, with 16 bases between them. CDR3 size: 13 residues.

The V gene is TRBV28, the J gene TRBJ2-1; D possibly corresponds to TRBD2 (5 bases). CDR3 size: 12 residues. Trimming pared 8 bases from V and 8 bases from J, leaving 13 bases between. CDR1 is MDHEN and CDR2 is SYDVKM in the germline V gene. DNA of the CDR3: TGTGCCAGCGAGGGAGCGGACCATGAGCAGTTCTTC. It is translated as CASEGADHEQFF.

This clonotype came up many times. V is TRBV10-3 and J is TRBJ2-7; 7 bases map to TRBD1. Germline V gene lookup returns CDR1 ENHRY and CDR2 SYGVKD. The CDR3 is 14 residues long. With 4 bases clipped from V and 3 bases from J, the junction kept 6 bases outside the gene matches. CDR3 loop: CAISADRDLYEQYF. The DNA for the CDR3 is TGTGCCATCAGTGCCGACAGGGACCTCTACGAGCAGTACTTC.